Below, one T cell receptor beta chain is given with its context. The data derive from a study of blood T cell repertoires in COVID-19. Study at large: Samples came from the United States, Italy and Spain, spanning acute and convalescent COVID-19.

The V gene end was trimmed by 0 bases and the J gene end by 6 bases; junction bases not matched to a gene: 5. This CDR3 spans 15 amino acids. Germline values: CDR1 SGHRS, CDR2 YFSETQ. The assay was immunoSEQ multiplex PCR, and TCRdb's table has in-frame clones only and misses some. The repertoire consists of 200,000 or so clones, with approximately 88% occurring once and the leading ten covering more than 5.5%. The TCR sequence derives from a man in his sixties who had recovered from COVID-19. What was sequenced was peripheral blood. The rearrangement links TRBV5-1 to TRBJ1-1; TRBD1 aligns across 10 bases. The CDR3 loop is CASSLADRGKSEAFF. The CDR3 DNA follows: TGCGCCAGCAGCTTGGCGGACAGGGGGAAATCTGAAGCTTTCTTT. The complete variable domain, with remaining parts taken from reference TRBV5-1 and TRBJ1-1, reads KAGVTQTPRYLIKTRGQQVTLSCSPISGHRSVSWYQQTPGQGLQFLFEYFSETQRNKGNFPGRFSGRQFSNSRSEMNVSTLELGDSALYLCASSLADRGKSEAFFGQGTRLTVV.